Sequencing of this T cell receptor (beta chain) was carried out in a study of blood T cell repertoires in COVID-19. Study background: Spain, Italy and the United States supplied samples that represented acute and convalescent COVID-19. Sources were T cells, B-cell-depleted T cells, or PBMCs; the material itself was cDNA or gDNA.

In the original workflow: Researchers report that nucleated cell counts were estimated from reference gene primer amplification. Clones were read by immunoSEQ multiplex PCR, and TCRdb kept only the in-frame ones, dropping some. V and J calls and clone size follow that table, whereas D and trimming were derived from the DNA. The table includes about 190,000 clones, approximately 90% detected once. This CDR3 is built from 15 residues. Unmatched junction bases numbered 14, after V lost 5 bases and J lost 12 bases. Germline loops: CDR1 SGHTA, CDR2 FQGTGA. The chain is built from TRBV7-3 and TRBJ2-1; 9 nucleotides line up with TRBD2. The TCR sequence derives from a man aged 30-40 years with acute or convalescent COVID-19. The specimen was peripheral blood. The CDR3 bases are TGTGCCAGCAGCCCCGGACTAGCGACCCCCCGAGGGCAGTTCTTC. Amino acid sequence: CASSPGLATPRGQFF.